Shown below are 4 T cell receptor beta chains from a single sample sequenced in a study of T cells after yellow fever vaccination. TCRdb called the 5' RACE reads again in MiXCR, with one record for every CDR3 protein. This table has around 350,000 distinct CDR3 sequences, about 9.9% appearing once. Sequenced here: PBMCs, sampled on the day of the first yellow fever vaccination. All receptors come from a man between 18 and 29 years old who received the YFV17D yellow fever vaccine.

The chain has TRBV30 and TRBJ2-5; D is unclear. The CDR3 is 13 amino acids. Germline assignment: CDR1 GTSNPN and CDR2 SVGIG (reference sequence). V lost 3 bases and J 1 base, leaving 9 bases between the germline ends. The CDR3, as DNA: TGTGCCTGGAGGTCTAAATCCCAAGAGACCCAGTACTTC. Encoded protein: CAWRSKSQETQYF.

This clonotype was counted a few times. This rearrangement joins TRBV12-3 or TRBV12-4 to TRBJ2-1, with TRBD2 identical over 7 bases. The CDR3 covers 14 residues. J gave up 4 bases and V 6 bases, and 6 bases lay outside the gene matches. CDR3 coding DNA: TGTGCCAGCAGCTTATGGGGGGGATACAATGAGCAGTTCTTC. Its protein is CASSLWGGYNEQFF.

The chain has TRBV6-2 or TRBV6-3 and TRBJ2-1; TRBD1 might be the D (5 bases). The CDR3 has 12 amino acids. V was trimmed by 10 bases and J by 9 bases, leaving 16 bases between them. Per the germline V gene, CDR1 is MNHEY and CDR2 is SVGEGT. The CDR3 protein is CANRSGLGEQFF. Written as DNA, the CDR3 is TGTGCCAATCGCTCAGGGCTTGGTGAGCAGTTCTTC.

The chain joins TRBV5-1 to TRBJ1-1; the D gene is possibly TRBD1 (5 bases). Germline V gene lookup returns CDR1 SGHRS and CDR2 YFSETQ. V lost 4 bases, J lost 1 base, and 11 bases lay in between. This CDR3 contains 14 residues. The CDR3 nucleotides are TGCGCCAGCAGCATGAACAGGAGGAACACTGAAGCTTTCTTT. Translating it yields CASSMNRRNTEAFF. The entire variable domain, with the rest obtained from reference TRBV5-1 and TRBJ1-1, is as follows: KAGVTQTPRYLIKTRGQQVTLSCSPISGHRSVSWYQQTPGQGLQFLFEYFSETQRNKGNFPGRFSGRQFSNSRSEMNVSTLELGDSALYLCASSMNRRNTEAFFGQGTRLTVV.